This TCR beta chain emerged from a study of graft-versus-host responses after intestinal transplantation listed by TCRdb under 2021. For the wider study: Multivisceral, liver-intestinal, or isolated intestinal transplants were received by the recipients. Donor T cell macrochimerism was defined as a peak of at least 4% donor T cells among recipient peripheral blood mononuclear cells. After intestinal transplantation, graft-versus-host and host-versus-graft alloreactive T cell clones were followed in the graft, circulation and bone marrow using bulk TCR-beta CDR3 sequencing. To identify alloreactive clones, pre-transplant mixed lymphocyte reaction products were sequenced and compared with unstimulated pre-transplant donor and recipient T cells. Rather than going through the commercial service, samples from a few later patients were sequenced in-house on an Illumina MiSeq and processed with MiXCR. Every recipient was given anti-thymocyte globulin induction, then maintenance tacrolimus and steroids for 2 to 4 years. A cohort of fewer than 25 intestinal transplant recipients, including one retransplant, was enrolled, and 3 patients lacking pretransplant specimens were excluded.

The time point label here, explained by the study, means: cells obtained before transplantation from donor or recipient. CD3+CD4+ and CD3+CD8+ populations were FACS-sorted from unstimulated pre-transplant donor and recipient cells taken from spleen or lymph nodes. Points the paper makes about the study in general: In patients with donor T cell macrochimerism, the allografts had high GvH to HvG T cell clonal ratios. GvH clones were detected in recipient bone marrow, and some appeared earlier in ileal mucosa or blood, consistent with an intestinal mucosal origin. Conclusions were limited by the relatively low number and heterogeneity of intestinal transplant patients. Early after transplant, declines in HvG clones were associated with peak levels of circulating GvH clones.

Preparation of the library involved the immunoSEQ multiplex PCR assay. In most patients, genomic DNA was isolated using the Qiagen DNeasy Blood and Tissue Kit and sent frozen to Adaptive Biotechnologies for TCR sequencing. Adaptive Biotechnologies carried out high-throughput TCR-beta CDR3 sequencing of genomic DNA for most patients. Regarding the original processing steps: Adaptive's ImmunoSEQ software supplied the TCR sequencing data for roughly 17 patients, while MiXCR and VDJtools were used to process a few other patients. To correct CD4 versus CD8 sorting errors, any sequence found in both subsets at a frequency ratio below 5:1 was removed. CDR3 nucleotide sequences shared between donor and recipient were removed because their origin could not be assigned. To be classed as alloreactive, a clone needed at least 2-fold expansion over unstimulated cells and a minimum CFSE-low frequency of 0.002% (template counts) or 0.001% (read counts). Clones detected in sequenced pre-transplant spleen, lymph node, or MLR CFSE-low populations of the donor or recipient were defined as mappable. The cumulative frequency of alloreactive clones was calculated as a percentage of all sequences, weighted by copy number. TCRdb limited this immuneACCESS table to in-frame rearrangements with V and J called. A share of clones is missing; checked studies link under half to unresolved V genes, and the rest is unexplained. The D gene and trimming were derived from the DNA, and the V and J assignments and clone size from that table. This sample comprises 90,000 to 150,000 clones, about 93% of them detected only once. The ten biggest clones cover 0.095% to 0.15% of the sample.

As concerns this clone: Its antigen target is currently unknown. Base quality data are lacking; no much larger clone is found one base away.

The cysteine opens and the phenylalanine closes a CDR3 of 14 amino acids. The sequence is cut down to CDR3 DNA, 42 bases in frame from base 1. The germline V gene supplies CDR1 MNHEY and CDR2 SVGAGI. Cut back by 6 bases and 4 bases, the V and J ends lie 13 bases apart. This specimen was unstimulated CD4+ T cells sorted from spleen or lymph node cells, taken before intestinal transplant. The TCR comes from a human donor who received an intestinal transplant. The rearrangement joined TRBV6-5 to TRBJ1-5; TRBD1 is possibly the D segment (6 matching bases). The DNA sequence follows: TGTGCCAGCAGACCCCGGAGGGGGAATCAGCCCCAGCATTTT. Its amino acids are CASRPRRGNQPQHF.